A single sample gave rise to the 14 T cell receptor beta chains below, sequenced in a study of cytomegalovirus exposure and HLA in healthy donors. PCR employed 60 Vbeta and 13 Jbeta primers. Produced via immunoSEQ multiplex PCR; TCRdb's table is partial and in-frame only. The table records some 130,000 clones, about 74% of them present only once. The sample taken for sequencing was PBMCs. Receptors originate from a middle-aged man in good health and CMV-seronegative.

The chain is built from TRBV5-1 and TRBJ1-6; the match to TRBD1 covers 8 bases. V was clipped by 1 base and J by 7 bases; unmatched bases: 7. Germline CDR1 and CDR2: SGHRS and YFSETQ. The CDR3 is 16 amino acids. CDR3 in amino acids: CASSLMAGGMNSPLHF. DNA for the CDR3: TGCGCCAGCAGCTTGATGGCAGGGGGCATGAATTCACCCCTCCACTTT.

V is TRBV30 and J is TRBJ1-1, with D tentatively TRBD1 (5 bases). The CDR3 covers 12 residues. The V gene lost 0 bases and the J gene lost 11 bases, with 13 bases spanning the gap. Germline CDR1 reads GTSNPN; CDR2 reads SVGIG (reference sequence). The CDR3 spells CAWSVIRATAFF. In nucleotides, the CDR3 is TGTGCCTGGAGTGTAATCAGGGCCACGGCTTTCTTT.

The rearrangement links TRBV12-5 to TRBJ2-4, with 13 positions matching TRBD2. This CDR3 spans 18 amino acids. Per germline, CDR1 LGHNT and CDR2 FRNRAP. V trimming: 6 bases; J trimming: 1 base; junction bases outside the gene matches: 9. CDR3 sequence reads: CASGETSGGLLAKNIQYF. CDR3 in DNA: TGTGCTAGTGGCGAGACTAGCGGGGGGCTCCTCGCCAAAAACATTCAGTACTTC.

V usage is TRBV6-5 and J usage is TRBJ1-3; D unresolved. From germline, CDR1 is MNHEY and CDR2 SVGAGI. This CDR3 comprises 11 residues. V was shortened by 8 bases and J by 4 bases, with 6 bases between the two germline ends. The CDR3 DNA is TGTGCCAGCCAGTCCGGAAACACCATATATTTT. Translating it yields CASQSGNTIYF.

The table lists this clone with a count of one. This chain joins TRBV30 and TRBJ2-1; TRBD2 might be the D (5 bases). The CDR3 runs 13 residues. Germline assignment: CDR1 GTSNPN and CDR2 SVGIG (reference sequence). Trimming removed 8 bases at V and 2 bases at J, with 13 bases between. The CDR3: CARRLAAYNEQFF. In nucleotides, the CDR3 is TGTGCCCGTCGGCTAGCAGCCTACAATGAGCAGTTCTTC.

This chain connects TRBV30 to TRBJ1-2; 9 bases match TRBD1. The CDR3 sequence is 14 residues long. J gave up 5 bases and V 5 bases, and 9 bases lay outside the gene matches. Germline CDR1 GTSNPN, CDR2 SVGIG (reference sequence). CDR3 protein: CAWDHRGRGYGYTF. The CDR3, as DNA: TGTGCCTGGGACCACAGGGGGCGCGGATATGGCTACACCTTC.

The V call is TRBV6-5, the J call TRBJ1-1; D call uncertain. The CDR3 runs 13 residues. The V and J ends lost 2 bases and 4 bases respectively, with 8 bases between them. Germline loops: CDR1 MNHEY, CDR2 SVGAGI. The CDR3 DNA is TGTGCCAGCAGTTACCTGGGAGTCACTGAAGCTTTCTTT. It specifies CASSYLGVTEAFF.

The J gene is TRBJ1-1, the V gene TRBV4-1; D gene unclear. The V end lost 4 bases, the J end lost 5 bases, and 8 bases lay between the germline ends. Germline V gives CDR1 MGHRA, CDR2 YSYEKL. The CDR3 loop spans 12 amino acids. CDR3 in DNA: TGCGCCAGCAGCCGGCCGGGGACTGAAGCTTTCTTT. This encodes CASSRPGTEAFF.

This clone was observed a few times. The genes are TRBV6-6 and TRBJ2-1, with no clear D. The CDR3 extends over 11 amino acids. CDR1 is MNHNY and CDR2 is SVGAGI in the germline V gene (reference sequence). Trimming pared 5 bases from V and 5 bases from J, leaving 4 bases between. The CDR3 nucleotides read TGTGCCAGCAGTCAGAACAATGAGCAGTTCTTC. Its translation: CASSQNNEQFF.

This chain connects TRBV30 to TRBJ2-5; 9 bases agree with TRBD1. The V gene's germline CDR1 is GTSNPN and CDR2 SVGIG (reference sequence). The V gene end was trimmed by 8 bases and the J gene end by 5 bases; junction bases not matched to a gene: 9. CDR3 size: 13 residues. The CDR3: CARKTGGGETQYF. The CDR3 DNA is TGTGCCAGAAAAACAGGGGGCGGCGAGACCCAGTACTTC. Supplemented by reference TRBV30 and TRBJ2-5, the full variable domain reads SQTIHQWPATLVQPVGSPLSLECTVEGTSNPNLYWYRQAAGRGLQLLFYSVGIGQISSEVPQNLSASRPQDRQFILSSKKLLLSDSGFYLCARKTGGGETQYFGPGTRLLVL.

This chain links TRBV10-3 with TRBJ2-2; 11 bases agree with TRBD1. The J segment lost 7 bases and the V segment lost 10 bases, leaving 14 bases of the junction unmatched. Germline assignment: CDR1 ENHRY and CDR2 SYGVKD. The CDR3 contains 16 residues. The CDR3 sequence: CATHYAGQGAVGELFF. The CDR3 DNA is TGTGCCACGCATTATGCAGGACAGGGGGCTGTCGGGGAGCTGTTTTTT.

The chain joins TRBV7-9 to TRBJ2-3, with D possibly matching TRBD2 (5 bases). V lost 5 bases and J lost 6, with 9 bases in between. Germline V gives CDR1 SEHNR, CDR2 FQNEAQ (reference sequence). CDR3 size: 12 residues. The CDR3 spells CASSAGGDTQYF. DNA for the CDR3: TGTGCCAGCAGCGCAGGCGGGGATACGCAGTATTTT.

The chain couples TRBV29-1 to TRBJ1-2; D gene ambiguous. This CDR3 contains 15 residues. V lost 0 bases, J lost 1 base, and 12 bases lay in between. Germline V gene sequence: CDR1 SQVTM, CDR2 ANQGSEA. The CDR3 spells CSVEDGREINYGYTF. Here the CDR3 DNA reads TGCAGCGTTGAAGATGGGAGGGAGATTAACTATGGCTACACCTTC.

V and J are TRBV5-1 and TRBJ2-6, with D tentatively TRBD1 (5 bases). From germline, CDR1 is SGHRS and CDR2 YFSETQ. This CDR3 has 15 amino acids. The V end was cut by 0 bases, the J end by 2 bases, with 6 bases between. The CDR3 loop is CASSLEGPGANVLTF. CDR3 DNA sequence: TGCGCCAGCAGCTTGGAGGGGCCTGGGGCCAACGTCCTGACTTTC. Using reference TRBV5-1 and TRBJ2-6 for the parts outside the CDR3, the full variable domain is KAGVTQTPRYLIKTRGQQVTLSCSPISGHRSVSWYQQTPGQGLQFLFEYFSETQRNKGNFPGRFSGRQFSNSRSEMNVSTLELGDSALYLCASSLEGPGANVLTFGAGSRLTVL.